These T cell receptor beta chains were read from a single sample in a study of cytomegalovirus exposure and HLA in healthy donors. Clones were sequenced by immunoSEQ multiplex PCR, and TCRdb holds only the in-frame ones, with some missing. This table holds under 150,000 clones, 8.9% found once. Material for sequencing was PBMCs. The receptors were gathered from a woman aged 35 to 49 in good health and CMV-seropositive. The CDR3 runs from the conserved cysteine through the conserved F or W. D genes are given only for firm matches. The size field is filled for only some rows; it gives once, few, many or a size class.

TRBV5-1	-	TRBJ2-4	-	CASSLASEGDIQYF	TGCGCCAGCAGCTTGGCCTCGGAGGGAGACATTCAGTACTTC
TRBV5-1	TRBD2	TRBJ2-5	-	CASSLGLGQETQYF	TGCGCCAGCAGCCTGGGACTAGGCCAAGAGACCCAGTACTTC
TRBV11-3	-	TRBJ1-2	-	CASSSTTVANYGYTF	TGTGCCAGCAGCTCGACGACAGTCGCTAACTATGGCTACACCTTC
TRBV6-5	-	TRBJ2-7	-	CASSLGTFSYEQYF	TGTGCCAGCAGTCTCGGGACATTCTCCTACGAGCAGTACTTC
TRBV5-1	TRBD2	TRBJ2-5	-	CASSPLTGGLETQYF	TGCGCCAGCAGCCCCCTAACGGGGGGGTTGGAGACCCAGTACTTC
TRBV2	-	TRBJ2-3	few	CASRQGLGTQYF	TGTGCCAGCAGACAGGGCCTGGGTACGCAGTATTTT
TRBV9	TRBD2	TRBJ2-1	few	CASSPRPLASGDYNEQFF	TGTGCCAGCAGCCCGCGCCCTTTGGCTAGCGGGGACTACAATGAGCAGTTCTTC
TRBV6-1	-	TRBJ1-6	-	CASGSYNSPLHF	TGTGCCTCGGGCTCCTATAATTCACCCCTCCACTTT
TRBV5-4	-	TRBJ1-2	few	CASSFVGNYGYTF	TGTGCCAGCAGCTTCGTCGGGAACTATGGCTACACCTTC
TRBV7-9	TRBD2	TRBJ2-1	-	CASSLVVGSGGEQFF	TGTGCCAGCAGCTTAGTAGTGGGTAGCGGGGGTGAGCAGTTCTTC
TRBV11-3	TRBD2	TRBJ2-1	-	CASSPASGGPMQFF	TGTGCCAGCAGCCCGGCTAGCGGGGGGCCTATGCAGTTCTTC
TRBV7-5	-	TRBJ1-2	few	CASSLQGPRGYTF	TGTGCCAGCAGCTTACAGGGGCCGAGGGGCTACACCTTC
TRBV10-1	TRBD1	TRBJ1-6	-	CASSGQARSPLHF	TGCGCCAGCAGCGGACAGGCGAGATCACCCCTCCACTTT
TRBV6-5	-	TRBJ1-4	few	CASSYRRLANEKLFF	TGTGCCAGCAGTTATAGGAGACTGGCTAATGAAAAACTGTTTTTT
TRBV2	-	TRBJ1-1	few	CARGGNTEAFF	TGTGCCAGAGGGGGAAACACTGAAGCTTTCTTT
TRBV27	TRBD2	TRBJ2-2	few	CASSRKINSGGANTGELFF	TGTGCCAGCAGTCGGAAAATAAATAGCGGGGGGGCGAACACCGGGGAGCTGTTTTTT
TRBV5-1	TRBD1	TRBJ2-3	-	CASSWDRGRDTQYF	TGCGCCAGCAGCTGGGACAGGGGACGAGATACGCAGTATTTT
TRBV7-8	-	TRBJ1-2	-	CASSLGTYGYTF	TGTGCCAGCAGCTTAGGGACTTATGGCTACACCTTC
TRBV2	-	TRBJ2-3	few	CASSERGHGRHF	TGTGCCAGCAGTGAACGAGGACACGGGCGGCATTTT
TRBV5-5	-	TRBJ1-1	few	CASSFDWDTEAFF	TGTGCCAGCAGCTTTGACTGGGACACTGAAGCTTTCTTT
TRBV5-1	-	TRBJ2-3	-	CASSLERGGATDTQYF	TGCGCCAGCAGCTTGGAAAGAGGGGGGGCCACAGATACGCAGTATTTT
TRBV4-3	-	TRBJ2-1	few	CASSQGGGTHEQFF	TGCGCCAGCAGCCAAGGAGGGGGAACCCATGAGCAGTTCTTC
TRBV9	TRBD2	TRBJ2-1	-	CASSVDPPGGLYNEQFF	TGTGCCAGCAGCGTAGACCCGCCGGGGGGGCTTTACAATGAGCAGTTCTTC
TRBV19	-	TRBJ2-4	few	CASRWGGRNIQYF	TGTGCCAGTAGATGGGGCGGACGAAACATTCAGTACTTC
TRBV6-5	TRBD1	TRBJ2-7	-	CASSYGQGGYEQYF	TGTGCCAGCAGTTACGGACAGGGGGGCTACGAGCAGTACTTC
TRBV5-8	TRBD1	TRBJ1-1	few	CASSLTRGRGTEAFF	TGTGCCAGCAGCTTGACCAGGGGGCGCGGAACTGAAGCTTTCTTT
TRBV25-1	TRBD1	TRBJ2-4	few	CASSGRQGSMRDIQYF	TGTGCCAGCAGTGGGCGACAGGGCTCGATGAGAGACATTCAGTACTTC
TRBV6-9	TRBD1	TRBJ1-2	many	CASSYARGQPLYGYTF	TGTGCCAGCAGTTATGCCAGGGGACAGCCTCTTTATGGCTACACCTTC
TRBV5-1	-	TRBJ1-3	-	CASSLVGSGGSSSGNTIYF	TGCGCCAGCAGCTTGGTGGGGTCAGGAGGGAGCAGCTCTGGAAACACCATATATTTT
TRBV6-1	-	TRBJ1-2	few	CASSRGATNYGYTF	TGTGCCAGCAGCCGGGGGGCGACCAACTATGGCTACACCTTC
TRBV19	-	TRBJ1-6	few	CASSYTGNSPLHF	TGTGCCAGTAGTTATACGGGTAATTCACCCCTCCACTTT
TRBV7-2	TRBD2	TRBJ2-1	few	CAISRGGPNNEQFF	TGTGCCATTTCGCGGGGGGGCCCTAACAATGAGCAGTTCTTC
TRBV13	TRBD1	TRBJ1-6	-	CASSFRARTGIVHSPLHF	TGTGCCAGCAGCTTTCGGGCAAGGACAGGTATTGTTCATTCACCCCTCCACTTT
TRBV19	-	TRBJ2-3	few	CASSPTSLATDTQYF	TGTGCCAGTAGTCCTACTAGCTTGGCCACAGATACGCAGTATTTT
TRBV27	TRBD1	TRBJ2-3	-	CASSSRTGRADTQYF	TGTGCCAGCAGTTCGCGGACAGGGCGGGCAGATACGCAGTATTTT
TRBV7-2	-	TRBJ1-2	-	CASSLGGGRVGKDGYTF	TGTGCCAGCAGCTTAGGTGGGGGCAGGGTGGGTAAGGATGGCTACACCTTC
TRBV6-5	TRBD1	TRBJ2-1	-	CASRTGGSYNEQFF	TGTGCCAGCAGGACAGGGGGCTCCTACAATGAGCAGTTCTTC
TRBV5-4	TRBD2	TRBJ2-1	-	CASSLGGLAGGLYNEQFF	TGTGCCAGCAGCTTGGGGGGACTAGCGGGGGGGCTGTACAATGAGCAGTTCTTC
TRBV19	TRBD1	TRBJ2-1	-	CASSTDRASYNEQFF	TGTGCCAGTAGTACAGACAGGGCCTCCTACAATGAGCAGTTCTTC
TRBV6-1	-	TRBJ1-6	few	CASSEADTYNSPLHF	TGTGCCAGCAGTGAAGCGGACACCTATAATTCACCCCTCCACTTT
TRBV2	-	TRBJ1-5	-	CASSALRGSRPQHF	TGTGCCAGCAGTGCCTTAAGGGGGTCACGGCCCCAGCATTTT
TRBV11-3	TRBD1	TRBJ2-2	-	CASSLGQGDTGELFF	TGTGCCAGCAGCTTAGGGCAGGGGGACACCGGGGAGCTGTTTTTT
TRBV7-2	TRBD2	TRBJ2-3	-	CASSLSSGGADTQYF	TGTGCCAGCAGCTTGTCTAGCGGGGGGGCAGATACGCAGTATTTT
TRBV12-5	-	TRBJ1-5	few	CASGLEGGNQPQHF	TGTGCTAGTGGTTTGGAGGGGGGCAATCAGCCCCAGCATTTT
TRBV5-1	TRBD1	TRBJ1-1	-	CASSLSGGNTEAFF	TGCGCCAGCAGCTTGTCAGGGGGGAACACTGAAGCTTTCTTT
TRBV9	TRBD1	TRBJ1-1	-	CASSGSLDRGIMNTEAFF	TGTGCCAGCAGCGGTTCTCTGGACAGGGGCATAATGAACACTGAAGCTTTCTTT